Given below is one T cell receptor beta chain in context. The antigen is undetermined. The PCR contained 60 Vbeta and 13 Jbeta primers. The repertoire was sequenced with immunoSEQ multiplex PCR; TCRdb's copy has only in-frame clones and lacks some. Among roughly 190,000 clones listed, nearly 80% were seen once. This sample is part of a study of cytomegalovirus exposure and HLA in healthy donors. As for the study in general: When 350 to 400 donors were genotyped, about 80% of them were found to fall in the Caucasian-associated ancestry cluster.

Regarding the study as a whole: TCR beta chains associated with HLA were, in a later analysis, more clonally expanded than equally common others.

Donors consisted of healthy bone marrow donors. Sampled while nominally healthy, donors likely had unrecorded immune exposures. The receptor comes from a female donor in good health and CMV-seronegative. The source material was PBMCs.

The CDR3 coding sequence is TGTGCCAGCAGTTTAGGACTACCACTCGACAATGAGCAGTTCTTC. The encoded protein is CASSLGLPLDNEQFF. The chain couples TRBV27 to TRBJ2-1, with D possibly matching TRBD2 (6 bases). This CDR3 is built from 15 residues. V was clipped by 2 bases and J by 5 bases, with 13 bases between them. CDR1 is MNHEY and CDR2 is SMNVEV in the germline V gene (reference sequence).